The T cell receptor (beta chain) described here comes from a study of CXCR3-negative and CXCR3-positive naive CD8 T cells. The libraries of TRB cDNA were prepared using 5' RACE with UMI labels. TCRdb re-called the 5' RACE reads and gives one entry per CDR3 protein, without DNA. This sample carries some 130,000 distinct CDR3 sequences, with less than 0.3% going to the ten biggest clones. This CDR3 spans 14 amino acids. The germline V gene encodes CDR1 MDHEN and CDR2 SYDVKM. V usage is TRBV28 and J usage is TRBJ2-3; TCRdb's D gene call, TRBD1, goes unchecked for lack of DNA. This TCR was recovered from a human donor in good health. Some clones in this sample may be carry-over from other donors' samples. Sequences were obtained from naive CXCR3- CD8+ T cells from blood. As to subset: CD45RO-CCR7+CD27+CD95- naive CD8+ T cells lacking CXCR3 (TNR3-). CDR3 protein: CATRGGRAGNTQYF.